This is a list of T cell receptor beta chains from one sample in a study of T cell responses to AZD1222 COVID-19 vaccine. Repertoires were generated with immunoSEQ multiplex PCR, while TCRdb's copy carries only in-frame clones and drops some. The profile shows 150,000 to 200,000 clones, almost 95% of them singletons. Sample: peripheral blood, taken on day 0 of AZD1222 vaccination. The receptor set was obtained from an adult in good health. The CDR3 runs from the conserved cysteine through the conserved F or W. A D gene is named only where the DNA matches it firmly. Clone sizes are given selectively: once, few, many, or a class where the clone is expanded.

D	J	V	size	CDR3	DNA
-	TRBJ2-3	TRBV10-2	-	CASSQRGQRDTDTQYF	TGCGCCAGCAGTCAGAGAGGACAGCGGGATACAGATACGCAGTATTTT
-	TRBJ2-7	TRBV6-2/TRBV6-3	-	CASSRADGYEQYF	TGTGCCAGCAGCCGAGCGGACGGCTACGAGCAGTACTTC
TRBD2	TRBJ2-7	TRBV2	-	CASNYGLAVSYEQYF	TGTGCCAGCAACTACGGACTAGCGGTCTCCTACGAGCAGTACTTC
-	TRBJ1-2	TRBV11-2	-	CASSLGPAYGYTF	TGTGCCAGCAGCTTAGGACCAGCATATGGCTACACCTTC
TRBD1	TRBJ1-2	TRBV5-4	-	CASSLGDRGRRGYTF	TGTGCCAGCAGCTTGGGAGACAGGGGGCGCCGAGGCTACACCTTC
TRBD1	TRBJ1-2	TRBV5-4	-	CASSPRQGEGYTF	TGTGCCAGCAGCCCCCGACAGGGGGAAGGCTACACCTTC
-	TRBJ1-1	TRBV21-1	-	CASSKGGQGDMNTEAFF	TGTGCCAGCAGCAAAGGGGGGCAGGGGGATATGAACACTGAAGCTTTCTTT
TRBD2	TRBJ2-7	TRBV5-1	few	CASQSSGAPSYEQYF	TGCGCCAGCCAAAGTAGCGGGGCGCCGTCCTACGAGCAGTACTTC
TRBD1	TRBJ2-7	TRBV7-9	-	CASSLRTGLDEQYF	TGTGCCAGCAGCTTGAGGACAGGTCTTGACGAGCAGTACTTC
TRBD1	TRBJ1-5	TRBV7-3	once	CASSLRGQGGPLKQPQHF	TGTGCCAGCAGCTTAAGGGGACAGGGGGGCCCCTTAAAACAGCCCCAGCATTTT
-	TRBJ2-5	TRBV5-6	-	CASSLEGSKTQYF	TGTGCCAGCAGCTTGGAAGGGTCGAAGACCCAGTACTTC
-	TRBJ2-7	TRBV9	-	CASTQDLRAVLQYF	TGTGCCAGCACACAGGACCTACGAGCAGTACTCCAATACTTC
TRBD2	TRBJ2-7	TRBV7-9	-	CASSYPGGLTYEQYF	TGTGCCAGCAGCTACCCGGGGGGGTTAACCTACGAGCAGTACTTC
-	TRBJ2-2	TRBV24-1	-	CATSDPPGAANTGELFF	TGTGCCACCAGTGATCCCCCGGGGGCGGCGAACACCGGGGAGCTGTTTTTT
-	TRBJ1-6	TRBV19	-	CASQDRINSPLHF	TGTGCCTCCCAAGACAGGATCAATTCACCCCTCCACTTT
-	TRBJ1-5	TRBV19	-	CASSPPRRDSNQPQHF	TGTGCCAGTAGTCCTCCCAGGAGGGATAGCAATCAGCCCCAGCATTTT
TRBD2	TRBJ2-2	TRBV9	-	CASSDGTSGRGEELFF	TGTGCCAGCAGCGATGGGACTAGCGGGAGGGGTGAGGAGCTGTTTTTT
-	TRBJ1-1	TRBV5-8	-	CASSLSSGSGSSGAFF	TGTGCCAGCAGCTTGAGTTCAGGGTCAGGGAGCTCGGGCGCTTTCTTT
-	TRBJ1-3	TRBV6-5	-	CASSPSSGNTIYF	TGTGCCAGCAGCCCGTCCTCTGGAAACACCATATATTTT
-	TRBJ2-2	TRBV2	-	CASIREGRDTGELFF	TGTGCCAGCATTAGAGAGGGCAGGGACACCGGGGAGCTGTTTTTT
-	TRBJ1-1	TRBV18	-	CASSPLPPKMGTEAFF	TGTGCCAGCTCACCCCTTCCCCCCAAGATGGGGACTGAAGCTTTCTTT
-	TRBJ2-1	TRBV14	-	CASSQGWQTYGDEQFF	TGTGCCAGCAGCCAAGGGTGGCAGACTTATGGGGATGAGCAGTTCTTC
-	TRBJ1-2	TRBV6-5	-	CASSARPDRTENTF	TGTGCCAGCAGCGCAAGACCCGACAGGACGGAGAACACCTTC
-	TRBJ2-1	TRBV3-1/TRBV3-2	-	CASSQTPGVSYNEQFF	TGTGCCAGCAGCCAGACCCCCGGAGTGTCCTACAATGAGCAGTTCTTC
-	TRBJ2-2	TRBV6-1	once	CASSETLLQLWPGELFF	TGTGCCAGCAGTGAAACCCTCTTGCAGCTTTGGCCCGGGGAGCTGTTTTTT
TRBD1	TRBJ1-2	TRBV24-1	-	CATSGTGEDYGYTF	TGTGCCACCAGTGGTACAGGGGAGGACTATGGCTACACCTTC
-	TRBJ1-1	TRBV6-6	-	CASSFTMNTEAFF	TGTGCCAGCAGTTTTACCATGAACACTGAAGCTTTCTTT
TRBD2	TRBJ2-1	TRBV11-2	-	CASRPGLVYNEQFF	TGTGCCAGCAGGCCCGGACTAGTCTACAATGAGCAGTTCTTC
-	TRBJ1-1	TRBV7-3	once	CASSLSRETEAFF	TGTGCCAGCAGCTTAAGCAGGGAAACTGAAGCTTTCTTT
-	TRBJ1-2	TRBV19	-	CASSEQGYYGYTF	TGTGCCAGTAGTGAACAGGGCTACTATGGCTACACCTTC
TRBD1	TRBJ1-2	TRBV6-5	-	CASSPGQGALGYTF	TGTGCCAGCAGCCCCGGACAGGGGGCGCTCGGCTACACCTTC
TRBD1	TRBJ1-5	TRBV24-1	-	CATSDSGQGRQPQHF	TGTGCCACCAGTGATTCGGGACAGGGGCGACAGCCCCAGCATTTT
-	TRBJ1-6	TRBV28	-	CASSLASTSSYNSPLHF	TGTGCCAGCAGTTTAGCTTCGACAAGCTCCTATAATTCACCCCTCCACTTT
-	TRBJ1-5	TRBV7-2	-	CASSSKVRQPQHF	TGTGCCAGCAGCTCGAAGGTTCGTCAGCCCCAGCATTTT
-	TRBJ1-1	TRBV7-8	-	CASSPTRGWGTEAFF	TGTGCCAGCAGCCCTACGAGGGGGTGGGGCACTGAAGCTTTCTTT
TRBD1	TRBJ1-1	TRBV5-1	-	CASSSTGGAEAFF	TGCGCCAGCAGCTCCACAGGGGGAGCTGAAGCTTTCTTT
-	TRBJ2-1	TRBV24-1	-	CATSDLSWGRNEQFF	TGTGCCACCAGTGATTTGTCTTGGGGCAGGAATGAGCAGTTCTTC
TRBD2	TRBJ2-7	TRBV9	-	CASSVGTSGRPYEQYF	TGTGCCAGCAGCGTAGGGACTAGCGGGAGGCCCTACGAGCAGTACTTC
-	TRBJ1-1	TRBV5-1	-	CASSFSGEAFF	TGCGCCAGCAGCTTCTCCGGAGAAGCTTTCTTT
-	TRBJ2-2	TRBV7-8	-	CASSLGLANTGELFF	TGTGCCAGCAGCTTAGGACTAGCGAACACCGGGGAGCTGTTTTTT
-	TRBJ1-3	TRBV29-1	few	CSAGGRGNTIYF	TGCAGCGCGGGAGGGCGAGGAAACACCATATATTTT
TRBD1	TRBJ1-1	TRBV7-9	-	CASSFGQGRNTEAFF	TGTGCCAGCAGCTTCGGACAGGGGAGGAACACTGAAGCTTTCTTT
TRBD1	TRBJ1-2	TRBV6-5	-	CASSYAGQGHPGYTF	TGTGCCAGCAGTTACGCGGGACAGGGGCATCCTGGCTACACCTTC
-	TRBJ1-2	TRBV2	-	CASSAGAANYGYTF	TGTGCCAGCAGTGCTGGGGCAGCAAACTATGGCTACACCTTC
-	TRBJ1-5	TRBV4-1	-	CASSQDKGQDSNQPQHF	TGCGCCAGCAGCCAAGATAAAGGGCAGGATAGCAATCAGCCCCAGCATTTT
-	TRBJ2-1	TRBV7-2	-	CASSLAIANEQFF	TGTGCCAGCAGCTTAGCTATCGCGAATGAGCAGTTCTTC
-	TRBJ2-7	TRBV29-1	-	CSVLSREKYEQYF	TGCAGCGTTTTATCCAGGGAAAAATACGAGCAGTACTTC
-	TRBJ2-5	TRBV2	-	CASSVMGETQYF	TGTGCCAGCAGTGTAATGGGAGAGACCCAGTACTTC
TRBD1	TRBJ1-2	TRBV7-9	-	CASSPTPTTGVWYGYTF	TGTGCCAGCAGCCCGACCCCCACGACAGGGGTTTGGTATGGCTACACCTTC
-	TRBJ1-1	TRBV3-1/TRBV3-2	-	CASSPSLGFGAEAFF	TGTGCCAGCAGCCCGTCCTTGGGGTTCGGGGCTGAAGCTTTCTTT
-	TRBJ1-5	TRBV20-1	-	CSASWGRGNQPQHF	TGCAGTGCTAGTTGGGGCAGGGGCAATCAGCCCCAGCATTTT
TRBD1	TRBJ1-2	TRBV30	-	CAWSVRQGGYGYTF	TGTGCCTGGAGTGTAAGACAGGGTGGCTATGGCTACACCTTC
TRBD1	TRBJ2-7	TRBV6-4	-	CASIGQGRYEQYF	TGTGCCAGCATTGGACAGGGGCGTTACGAGCAGTACTTC
-	TRBJ1-5	TRBV7-3	-	CASRQYQPQHF	TGTGCCAGCAGACAATATCAGCCCCAGCATTTT
TRBD1	TRBJ1-5	TRBV2	-	CASSDRQGTDSNQPQHF	TGTGCCAGCAGTGATCGACAGGGGACTGATAGCAATCAGCCCCAGCATTTT
-	TRBJ1-1	TRBV2	-	CASSDPTRGTEAFF	TGTGCCAGCAGTGATCCAACCCGTGGGACTGAAGCTTTCTTT